A selection of T cell receptor beta chains follows, all from one sample in a study of CD8+CD57+ T cells in acquired aplastic anemia. TCRdb fed the reads into MiXCR, producing one record per CDR3 protein. The profile covers about 200,000 distinct CDR3 sequences, with about 60% appearing a single time and roughly three fifths taken by the ten largest. The sample taken for sequencing was sorted CD4+, CD8+, or CD8+CD57+ T cells (not recorded which) from PBMCs. The receptors were sampled from a human donor with aplastic anemia. The CDR3 runs from the conserved cysteine through the conserved F or W. The D gene is left open where the match is weak. Only part of the rows carry a size: once, few, many, or a class if the clone is expanded.

d_call clone_size j_call v_call cdr3_aa cdr3_nt
- - TRBJ2-3 TRBV2 CASGLGLFTQYF TGTGCCAGCGGACTGGGCCTGTTCACGCAGTATTTT
- - TRBJ1-3 TRBV20-1 CSASRGAGNTIYF TGCAGTGCTAGCCGAGGGGCTGGAAACACCATATATTTT
- - TRBJ2-1 TRBV10-2 CASSEASDAYNERFF TGCGCCAGCAGTGAAGCTTCGGACGCCTACAATGAGCGGTTCTTC
- - TRBJ1-2 TRBV20-1 CSASETGDYGYTF TGCAGTGCTAGCGAAACAGGAGACTATGGCTACACCTTC
TRBD1 - TRBJ2-7 TRBV15 CATSRPFPGQGGSEQYF TGTGCCACCAGCAGACCATTTCCGGGACAGGGAGGGAGCGAGCAGTACTTC
TRBD2 - TRBJ2-7 TRBV20-1 CSAVLAGAGYEQYF TGCAGTGCCGTACTAGCGGGGGCGGGTTACGAGCAGTACTTC
- - TRBJ2-3 TRBV7-3 CASSSGFLTMTTDTQYF TGTGCCAGCAGCTCGGGCTTTTTGACGATGACCACAGATACGCAGTATTTT
TRBD1 - TRBJ1-1 TRBV5-4 CASSYTSRTGVLGTEAFF TGTGCCAGCAGCTATACTTCTAGGACAGGGGTCCTAGGGACTGAAGCTTTCTTT
- many TRBJ1-2 TRBV4-2 CASSQDGSSYGYTF TGTGCCAGCAGCCAAGACGGAAGTAGCTATGGCTACACCTTC
- - TRBJ2-7 TRBV7-9 CASRSLDRNEQYF TGTGCCAGCAGATCGTTGGATAGAAACGAGCAGTACTTC
TRBD2 - TRBJ2-7 TRBV5-1 CATKAGTSGSYEQYF TGCGCCACAAAAGCCGGGACTAGCGGGAGCTACGAGCAGTACTTC
- - TRBJ2-1 TRBV2 CASLSGTPNEQFF TGTGCCAGCCTCTCTGGGACTCCTAATGAGCAGTTCTTC